The rows below give T cell receptor beta chains drawn from one sample of a study of beta chain features in type 1 diabetes. Using immunoSEQ multiplex PCR, the repertoire was profiled, and TCRdb retains in-frame clones only, with some absent. The sample consists of 600,000 or so clones, around 15% of them appearing once. The sequencing input was naive CD4+ T cells from blood. The receptors were sampled from a man aged 18 to 35 with type 1 diabetes. Both conserved end residues are trimmed from each CDR3. Each record gives: V gene, D gene, J gene, CDR3 protein. D genes are given only for firm matches.

v_call: TRBV6-1
d_call: TRBD2
j_call: TRBJ2-7
cdr3_aa: ASTPRGGTEEQY

v_call: TRBV14
d_call: NA
j_call: TRBJ2-1
cdr3_aa: ASSQSTGGNEQF

v_call: TRBV28
d_call: NA
j_call: TRBJ2-1
cdr3_aa: ASSRRALSYNEQF

v_call: TRBV6-5
d_call: TRBD1
j_call: TRBJ1-2
cdr3_aa: ASSYQRTGVGYT

v_call: TRBV7-7
d_call: TRBD1
j_call: TRBJ1-2
cdr3_aa: ASSSRQGPYGYT

v_call: TRBV14
d_call: NA
j_call: TRBJ1-2
cdr3_aa: ASSQESRGFRPNYGYT

v_call: TRBV29-1
d_call: TRBD2
j_call: TRBJ2-3
cdr3_aa: SVAAGAGTDTQY

v_call: TRBV28
d_call: NA
j_call: TRBJ1-2
cdr3_aa: ASSSPSRNDYGYT

v_call: TRBV5-1
d_call: NA
j_call: TRBJ2-7
cdr3_aa: ASSIDSGPVYEQY

v_call: TRBV27
d_call: TRBD1
j_call: TRBJ2-5
cdr3_aa: ASGRTGTGRETQY

v_call: TRBV5-8
d_call: NA
j_call: TRBJ2-2
cdr3_aa: ASSLIANTGELF

v_call: TRBV19
d_call: NA
j_call: TRBJ1-4
cdr3_aa: ASSSTGRRLGLGEKLF

v_call: TRBV30
d_call: NA
j_call: TRBJ2-7
cdr3_aa: AWSDPRWEKTGQY

v_call: TRBV7-9
d_call: TRBD2
j_call: TRBJ2-3
cdr3_aa: ASSLTSGRGRADTQY

v_call: TRBV2
d_call: NA
j_call: TRBJ2-2
cdr3_aa: ASSQEHGGELF

v_call: TRBV15
d_call: TRBD2
j_call: TRBJ2-3
cdr3_aa: ATRLTSGYTDTQY

v_call: TRBV29-1
d_call: NA
j_call: TRBJ1-1
cdr3_aa: SGGFAEAF

v_call: TRBV25-1
d_call: NA
j_call: TRBJ1-1
cdr3_aa: ASMRGAGTEAF

v_call: TRBV4-2
d_call: NA
j_call: TRBJ2-7
cdr3_aa: ASSPTSSYEQY

v_call: TRBV27
d_call: NA
j_call: TRBJ2-7
cdr3_aa: ASSLSRTFHEQY

v_call: TRBV6-5
d_call: NA
j_call: TRBJ2-2
cdr3_aa: ASSYSEGELF

v_call: TRBV30
d_call: NA
j_call: TRBJ2-7
cdr3_aa: ATTTATGPYEQY

v_call: TRBV6-1
d_call: NA
j_call: TRBJ2-5
cdr3_aa: ASSEALGAEETQY

v_call: TRBV13
d_call: NA
j_call: TRBJ1-1
cdr3_aa: ASSYDDRRNTEAF

v_call: TRBV27
d_call: TRBD1
j_call: TRBJ1-4
cdr3_aa: ASSPWTGTNEKLF

v_call: TRBV27
d_call: TRBD1
j_call: TRBJ2-6
cdr3_aa: ASSFDRGTSGANVLT

v_call: TRBV9
d_call: NA
j_call: TRBJ1-6
cdr3_aa: ASSVGTVSYNSPLH

v_call: TRBV11-2
d_call: NA
j_call: TRBJ1-2
cdr3_aa: ASSPRGDGYT

v_call: TRBV7-9
d_call: NA
j_call: TRBJ1-2
cdr3_aa: ASSLLGVAGYT

v_call: TRBV30
d_call: NA
j_call: TRBJ2-1
cdr3_aa: AWTGRGSTYNEQF

v_call: TRBV6-1
d_call: TRBD1
j_call: TRBJ2-3
cdr3_aa: ASSERTGRDTQY

v_call: TRBV25-1
d_call: TRBD1
j_call: TRBJ2-7
cdr3_aa: ASSGPGQGSYEQY

v_call: TRBV9
d_call: TRBD1
j_call: TRBJ2-3
cdr3_aa: ASSVPRGDTQY

v_call: TRBV5-4
d_call: NA
j_call: TRBJ2-7
cdr3_aa: ASSSGAFPYEQY

v_call: TRBV9
d_call: NA
j_call: TRBJ1-2
cdr3_aa: ASSVEGRGGGYT

v_call: TRBV7-2
d_call: NA
j_call: TRBJ1-1
cdr3_aa: ASSLGLMNTEAF

v_call: TRBV7-3
d_call: TRBD1
j_call: TRBJ1-2
cdr3_aa: ASSPSGQVNGYT

v_call: TRBV30
d_call: NA
j_call: TRBJ1-5
cdr3_aa: AWSGSNQPQH

v_call: TRBV19
d_call: NA
j_call: TRBJ2-5
cdr3_aa: ASSSGRVKTQY

v_call: TRBV29-1
d_call: NA
j_call: TRBJ1-1
cdr3_aa: SVAIRDDTEAF

v_call: TRBV5-6
d_call: NA
j_call: TRBJ1-2
cdr3_aa: ASSLAGQPRGGYT

v_call: TRBV6-6
d_call: TRBD1
j_call: TRBJ2-7
cdr3_aa: ASKPGQDSYEQY

v_call: TRBV7-2
d_call: TRBD2
j_call: TRBJ2-3
cdr3_aa: ASSERLAGVQDTQY

v_call: TRBV5-6
d_call: NA
j_call: TRBJ2-3
cdr3_aa: ASSSSTDTQY

v_call: TRBV28
d_call: NA
j_call: TRBJ2-7
cdr3_aa: ASTWAYEQY

v_call: TRBV20-1
d_call: NA
j_call: TRBJ2-5
cdr3_aa: SALEGETQY